The 21 T cell receptor beta chains listed next were all sequenced from one sample in a study of cytotoxic CD8 clonotypes in ibrutinib-treated CLL. Data came from immunoSEQ multiplex PCR; TCRdb stores just in-frame clones and leaves some out. Of approximately 120,000 clones in the sample, around 84% were seen once. Sequencing used PBMCs, obtained after 24 months of ibrutinib treatment. All receptors derive from a human donor with chronic lymphocytic leukemia.

The chain links TRBV5-1 to TRBJ2-1; 8 bases agree with TRBD1. The junction had 2 bases not matched to a gene; V was cut back by 6 bases and J by 0 bases. CDR1 is SGHRS and CDR2 is YFSETQ in the germline V gene. The CDR3 contains 14 residues. The CDR3 loop reads CASTDRASYNEQFF. The DNA of the CDR3 is TGCGCCAGCACGGACAGGGCCTCCTACAATGAGCAGTTCTTC.

The V call is TRBV27, the J call TRBJ2-1, with D possibly being TRBD2 (5 bases). The germline V gene has CDR1 MNHEY and CDR2 SMNVEV (reference sequence). This CDR3 spans 14 amino acids. V was cut by 3 bases and J by 6 bases, with 12 bases left in between. The CDR3 is CASSFLAESNEQFF. In nucleotides, the CDR3 is TGTGCCAGCAGTTTCCTAGCAGAATCCAATGAGCAGTTCTTC.

The chain carries TRBV25-1 and TRBJ1-2; 7 bases are a match to TRBD1. Germline CDR1 MGHDK, CDR2 SYGVNS. The CDR3 consists of 15 residues. V lost 3 bases, J lost 8 bases, and 12 bases stayed unmatched. The CDR3 region has the DNA TGTGCCAGCAGTGATTCTCTGAACAGGGGTCACGGCTACACCTTC. It is translated as CASSDSLNRGHGYTF.

The V and J genes are TRBV7-2 and TRBJ2-2; D ambiguous. The ends were cut back, 0 bases at V and 3 bases at J, with 8 bases in the middle. The CDR3 runs to 15 residues. Germline CDR1 and CDR2: SGHTA and FQGNSA. The CDR3 sequence: CASSLAAVYTGELFF. DNA of the CDR3: TGTGCCAGCAGCTTAGCTGCCGTTTACACCGGGGAGCTGTTTTTT.

The chain recombines TRBV9 with TRBJ2-3; TRBD2 aligns across 10 bases. J gave up 5 bases and V 0 bases, and 6 bases lay outside the gene matches. Germline V gene sequence: CDR1 SGDLS, CDR2 YYNGEE. The CDR3 length is 16 residues. CDR3 region: CASSVGIAGGLDTQYF. The CDR3 DNA reads as TGTGCCAGCAGCGTAGGAATAGCGGGGGGACTAGATACGCAGTATTTT.

The CDR3 spells CASSERHGRLIKAFF. DNA for the CDR3: TGTGCCAGCAGTGAACGGCATGGCAGGCTGATAAAAGCTTTCTTT. The chain recombines TRBV6-1 with TRBJ1-1; no reliable D call. The CDR3 extends over 15 amino acids. The germline gives CDR1 MNHNS, CDR2 SASEGT. Trimming took 2 bases from V and 9 from J, leaving 19 bases between them.

The V call is TRBV18, the J call TRBJ2-7; 9 bases align to TRBD1. CDR1 KGHSH and CDR2 LQKENI come from the germline V gene. This CDR3 region has 15 residues. The J segment lost 1 base and the V segment lost 5 bases, leaving 6 bases of the junction unmatched. For the CDR3, the DNA is TGTGCCAGCTCAAAGACCGGGACAGGGTCCTACGAGCAGTACTTC. Translating gives CASSKTGTGSYEQYF.

The chain recombines TRBV25-1 with TRBJ1-6; a weak D match, TRBD1 (6 bases). Trimming removed 1 base from V and 10 bases from J, with 11 bases in between. The CDR3 consists of 14 residues. CDR1 is MGHDK, CDR2 SYGVNS, per germline. The DNA of the CDR3 is TGTGCCAGCAGTGAATTGAGGGGGAACTCACCCCTCCACTTT. Translating it yields CASSELRGNSPLHF.

This clone was seen a handful of times. This chain uses TRBV19 with TRBJ2-2, with D unresolved. The CDR3 spans 13 residues. Germline CDR1 is LNHDA and CDR2 is SQIVND (reference sequence). V lost 7 bases and J 0 bases, leaving 6 bases between the germline ends. CDR3 in DNA: TGTGCCAGTACAGACGCGAACACCGGGGAGCTGTTTTTT. Amino acid sequence: CASTDANTGELFF.

The chain joins TRBV27 to TRBJ2-3; maybe TRBD2 (6 bases). Trimming removed 5 bases at V and 4 bases at J, with 13 bases between. CDR3 length: 14 residues. CDR1 and CDR2 from the germline V gene are MNHEY and SMNVEV (reference sequence). In DNA, the CDR3 is TGTGCCAGCAGTACATCAGGGAGGTCAGATACGCAGTATTTT. Protein product: CASSTSGRSDTQYF.

This chain links TRBV5-6 with TRBJ2-3; unclear D gene. Per germline, CDR1 SGHDT and CDR2 YYEEEE. The V and J ends lost 0 bases and 2 bases respectively, with 7 bases between them. The CDR3 is 14 amino acids. CDR3 region: CASSLAVITDTQYF. The CDR3 DNA reads as TGTGCCAGCAGCTTGGCCGTCATCACAGATACGCAGTATTTT.

V and J are TRBV14 and TRBJ2-5; 14 bases fit TRBD2. Per the germline V gene, CDR1 is SGHDN and CDR2 is FVKESK. The CDR3 has 19 amino acids. With 4 bases clipped from V and 0 bases from J, the junction kept 10 bases outside the gene matches. The CDR3 coding sequence is TGTGCCAGCAGCCTCCCGGGACTAGCGGGGGATTGGTACCAAGAGACCCAGTACTTC. It codes for CASSLPGLAGDWYQETQYF.

The CDR3 loop is CASRTRYEQYF. The CDR3 DNA sequence: TGTGCCAGCCGCACCCGCTACGAGCAGTACTTC. The gene calls are TRBV2 and TRBJ2-7; D is unclear. Trimming pared 8 bases from V and 3 bases from J, leaving 8 bases between. Per the germline V gene, CDR1 is SNHLY and CDR2 is FYNNEI. This CDR3 comprises 11 residues. The full variable domain, rest sourced from reference TRBV2 and TRBJ2-7, is EPEVTQTPSHQVTQMGQEVILRCVPISNHLYFYWYRQILGQKVEFLVSFYNNEISEKSEIFDDQFSVERPDGSNFTLKIRSTKLEDSAMYFCASRTRYEQYFGPGTRLTVT.

The chain links TRBV6-5 to TRBJ1-2; D unresolved. The CDR3 runs 12 residues. V was pared by 5 bases and J by 4 bases, with 8 bases between. Looked up from germline, CDR1 is MNHEY and CDR2 is SVGAGI. In DNA, the CDR3 is TGTGCCAGCAGTAGAGAGGGCTATGGCTACACCTTC. Residues: CASSREGYGYTF.

This chain uses TRBV28 with TRBJ1-3; no clear D. Germline V gives CDR1 MDHEN, CDR2 SYDVKM. The germline V and J ends were trimmed by 3 bases and 1 base, with 1 base remaining between them. The CDR3 is made up of 12 amino acids. The CDR3 spells CASSFSGNTIYF. The CDR3 bases are TGTGCCAGCAGTTTTTCTGGAAACACCATATATTTT.

This chain uses TRBV5-6 with TRBJ1-2; 8 nucleotides align to TRBD1. Trimming at V came to 5 bases and at J to 3 bases, leaving 9 bases not matched to a gene. The CDR3 is made up of 15 amino acids. The germline gives CDR1 SGHDT, CDR2 YYEEEE. As DNA, the CDR3 is TGTGCCAGCAGGTTTTGGGACAGGCCCTACTATGGCTACACCTTC. This encodes CASRFWDRPYYGYTF.

This chain links TRBV5-1 with TRBJ2-3; 9 nucleotides align to TRBD2. Per germline, CDR1 SGHRS and CDR2 YFSETQ. Germline trimming cut 2 bases from V and 4 bases from J; bases unmatched to any gene: 8. This CDR3 is built from 16 residues. The CDR3 nucleotides are TGCGCCAGCAGCTTAGATAGCGGGGGAGGGTCAGATACGCAGTATTTT. It translates to CASSLDSGGGSDTQYF.

This sequence joins TRBV18 and TRBJ2-7; 8 nucleotides agree with TRBD1. The CDR3 length is 14 residues. Looked up from germline, CDR1 is KGHSH and CDR2 is LQKENI. Unmatched junction bases numbered 6, after V lost 3 bases and J lost 5 bases. The CDR3 protein is CASSPSQGANEQYF. The DNA for the CDR3 is TGTGCCAGCTCACCTAGCCAGGGGGCTAACGAGCAGTACTTC.

The V gene is TRBV19, the J gene TRBJ2-7, with a weak D call TRBD1 (5 bases). Trimming stripped 10 bases from V and 2 bases from J, with 15 bases between. The CDR3 sequence is 13 residues long. Looked up from germline, CDR1 is LNHDA and CDR2 is SQIVND (reference sequence). DNA of the CDR3: TGTGCCACCCAACCCGCAGGGACCTACGAGCAGTACTTC. Translation: CATQPAGTYEQYF. Filled out from reference TRBV19 and TRBJ2-7, the complete variable domain reads DGGITQSPKYLFRKEGQNVTLSCEQNLNHDAMYWYRQDPGQGLRLIYYSQIVNDFQKGDIAEGYSVSREKKESFPLTVTSAQKNPTAFYLCATQPAGTYEQYFGPGTRLTVT.

J is TRBJ2-1 and V is TRBV5-5; D gene uncertain. The germline CDR1 and CDR2 sequences are SGHKS and YYEKEE (reference sequence). Trimming shortened V by 2 bases and J by 8 bases, and 17 bases separated the two germline ends. The CDR3 spans 15 residues. The CDR3 DNA reads TGTGCCAGCAGCTTAGCCAGTCAATTGTTCGATGAGCAGTTCTTC. It translates to CASSLASQLFDEQFF.

This clone occurred once. J is TRBJ2-7 and V is TRBV11-2; D is tentatively TRBD1 or TRBD2 (5 bases each). Germline V gene sequence: CDR1 SGHAT, CDR2 FQNNGV. Trimming shortened V by 1 base and J by 6 bases, and 10 bases separated the two germline ends. CDR3 size: 13 residues. Written as DNA, the CDR3 is TGTGCCAGCAGCTTAGGGGGGTCCCGCGAGCAGTACTTC. The encoded protein is CASSLGGSREQYF.